This T cell receptor beta chain appears in the sequencing data of a study of blood T cells in healthy people across ages. Overall study context: Capture via template switching afforded approximately one barcoded beta molecule per two T cells.

Only a few counts were recorded for this clonotype. The antigen is not known. The CDR3 sequence is 15 residues long. CDR1 and CDR2 (germline): SGHVS, FQNEAQ. Trimming pared 4 bases from V and 0 bases from J, leaving 12 bases between. Alongside a J-beta primer mix, a sample-barcoded 5' primer served in a second PCR lasting roughly 7 to 11 cycles. TCRdb reprocessed the 5' RACE reads via MiXCR and lists one record per CDR3 protein. The sample shows 850,000 to 1,100,000 distinct CDR3 sequences, roughly two fifths of them seen only once. Findings and limits, study-wide: Considered underestimates were the diversity estimates obtained from one million T cells. Aged donors had fewer naive CD4+ cells and lower diversity than long-lived donors. Age showed a roughly linear inverse relationship with TCR beta diversity per million T cells.

The sequencing sample was made of blood. The rearrangement joins TRBV7-8 to TRBJ1-1; possibly TRBD1 for D (5 bases). The source is a man between 18 and 35 years old in good health. The CDR3 DNA sequence: TGTGCCAGCAGCTCGACAGACTTGGTGAACACTGAAGCTTTCTTT. Translated: CASSSTDLVNTEAFF.